The entry that follows covers one T cell receptor (beta chain) sequence. Its antigen is not known. The data are from a study of T cells in Graves' hyperthyroidism and ophthalmopathy. Authors of the study amplified TCR beta CDR3 regions from RNA transcripts. TCR CDR3 regions were first amplified by RT-PCR with HTBI primers. Via MiXCR, TCRdb re-called the multiplex PCR reads, giving one row per CDR3 protein. There are around 290,000 distinct CDR3 sequences in the sample; approximately 17% occur only once, and around 61% lies in the top ten. CDR3 size: 14 residues. Trimming pared 2 bases from V and 5 bases from J, leaving 15 bases between. Per the germline V gene, CDR1 is DFQATT and CDR2 is SNEGSKA (reference sequence). Findings of the study overall: Patients with ophthalmopathy were separated from those with stable hyperthyroidism by a 13 V-J model. Most clonotypes that expanded in the thyroid above 0.001 also showed up in blood.

What was sequenced was blood. The chain uses TRBV20-1 and TRBJ2-5; D gene ambiguous. The clonotype was recovered from a woman aged 60 to 75 with Graves' ophthalmopathy. The CDR3 spells CSARRTPNQETQYF. The CDR3 nucleotides are TGCAGTGCTAGAAGAACCCCGAATCAGGAGACCCAGTACTTC.